This entry concerns a single T cell receptor (beta chain). These data belong to a study of shared clonotypes between healthy human individuals. Study details: Three plates each covered CD4 naive and memory; CD8 naive two, CD8 memory one.

Sequencing used immunoSEQ multiplex PCR; TCRdb keeps in-frame clones, though not all of them. The data show 850,000 to 1,200,000 clones, approximately 68% seen once. The CDR3 is 12 amino acids. The germline CDR1 and CDR2 sequences are ENHRY and SYGVKD. V lost 6 bases and J lost 5, with 10 bases in between. The source material was memory CD4+ T cells sorted from blood. Subset here: CD45RA-negative fraction. The chain couples TRBV10-3 to TRBJ2-5, with D perhaps matching TRBD2 (6 bases). This clonotype was sampled from a man aged 18 to 29 in good health. The CDR3 DNA reads TGTGCCATCAGCACAGGAGGGGAGACCCAGTACTTC. It translates to CAISTGGETQYF.